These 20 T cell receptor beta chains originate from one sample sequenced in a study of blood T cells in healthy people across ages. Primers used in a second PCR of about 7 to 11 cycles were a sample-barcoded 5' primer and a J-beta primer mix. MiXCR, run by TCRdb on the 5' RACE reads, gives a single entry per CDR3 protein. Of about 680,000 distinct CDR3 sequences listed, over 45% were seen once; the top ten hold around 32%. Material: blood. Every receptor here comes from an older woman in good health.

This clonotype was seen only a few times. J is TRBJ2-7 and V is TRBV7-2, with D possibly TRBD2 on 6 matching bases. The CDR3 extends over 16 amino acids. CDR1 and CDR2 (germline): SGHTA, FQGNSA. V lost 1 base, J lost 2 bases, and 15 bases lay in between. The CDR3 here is CASSLVSGGTPYEQYF. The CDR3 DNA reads TGTGCCAGCAGCTTAGTGTCTGGCGGGACCCCCTACGAGCAGTACTTC.

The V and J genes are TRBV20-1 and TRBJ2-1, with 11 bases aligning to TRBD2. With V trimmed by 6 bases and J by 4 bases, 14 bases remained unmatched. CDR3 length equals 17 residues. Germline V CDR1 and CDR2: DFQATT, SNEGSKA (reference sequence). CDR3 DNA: TGCAGTGCCTACGGGACTAGCGGAGTCGGGATATACAATGAGCAGTTCTTC. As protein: CSAYGTSGVGIYNEQFF.

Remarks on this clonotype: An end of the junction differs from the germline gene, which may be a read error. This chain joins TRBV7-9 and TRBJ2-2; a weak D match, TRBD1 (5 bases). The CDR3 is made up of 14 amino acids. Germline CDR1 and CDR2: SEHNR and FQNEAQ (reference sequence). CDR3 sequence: CAGSLPQGTGELFF. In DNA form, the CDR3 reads TGTGCCGGCAGCCTCCCCCAGGGCACCGGGGAGCTGTTTTTT.

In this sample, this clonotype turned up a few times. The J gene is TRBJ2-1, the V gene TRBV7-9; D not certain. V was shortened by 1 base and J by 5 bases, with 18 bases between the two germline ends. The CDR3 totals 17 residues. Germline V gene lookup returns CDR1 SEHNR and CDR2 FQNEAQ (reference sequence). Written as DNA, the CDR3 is TGTGCCAGCAGCTTAGGGCAGCAGACGGGTTGGCACAATGAGCAGTTCTTC. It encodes CASSLGQQTGWHNEQFF.

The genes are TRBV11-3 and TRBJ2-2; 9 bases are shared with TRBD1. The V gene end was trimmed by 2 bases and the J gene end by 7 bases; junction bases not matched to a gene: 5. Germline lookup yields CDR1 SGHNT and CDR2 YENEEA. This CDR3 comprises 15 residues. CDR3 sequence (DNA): TGTGCCAGCAGCTTAACAGGGGGCGCCATCGGGGAGCTGTTTTTT. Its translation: CASSLTGGAIGELFF.

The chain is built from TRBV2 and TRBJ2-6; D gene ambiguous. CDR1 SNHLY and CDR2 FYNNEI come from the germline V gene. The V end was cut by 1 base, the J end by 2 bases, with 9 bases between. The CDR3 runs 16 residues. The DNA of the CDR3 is TGTGCCAGCAGTGAAGGGGTGGTAACTGGGGCCAACGTCCTGACTTTC. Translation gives CASSEGVVTGANVLTF.

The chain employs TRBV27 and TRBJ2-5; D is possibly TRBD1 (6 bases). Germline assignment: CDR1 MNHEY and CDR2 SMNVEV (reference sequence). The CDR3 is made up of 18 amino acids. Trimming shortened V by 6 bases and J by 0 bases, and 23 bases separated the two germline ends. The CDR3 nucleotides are TGTGCCAGCAGCCAGCTTGCGGCTCGGACAGCGTACCAAGAGACCCAGTACTTC. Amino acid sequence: CASSQLAARTAYQETQYF.

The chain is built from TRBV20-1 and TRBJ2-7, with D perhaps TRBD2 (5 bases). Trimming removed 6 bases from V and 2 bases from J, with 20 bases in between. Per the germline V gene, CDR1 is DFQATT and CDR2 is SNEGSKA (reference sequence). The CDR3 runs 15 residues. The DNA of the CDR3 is TGCAGTGCACAGTACCGGGAAGCTAAGCCCTACGAGCAGTACTTC. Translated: CSAQYREAKPYEQYF.

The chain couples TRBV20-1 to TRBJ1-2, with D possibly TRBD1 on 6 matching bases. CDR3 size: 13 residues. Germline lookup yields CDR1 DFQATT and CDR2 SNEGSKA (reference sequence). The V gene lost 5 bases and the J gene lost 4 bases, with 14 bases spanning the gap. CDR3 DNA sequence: TGCAGTGCTGGGGATCGGGGGCCCTATGGCTACACCTTC. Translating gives CSAGDRGPYGYTF.

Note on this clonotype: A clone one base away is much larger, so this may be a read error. The CDR3 DNA reads as TGCGCCAGCAGCCGTTGGGCTGCCAACAATGAGCAGTTCTTC. This encodes CASSRWAANNEQFF. V is TRBV5-1 and J is TRBJ2-1; D remains unclear. Germline loops: CDR1 SGHRS, CDR2 YFSETQ. The CDR3 has 14 amino acids. Trimming stripped 4 bases from V and 5 bases from J, with 13 bases between. Full variable domain (rest looked up from reference TRBV5-1 and TRBJ2-1): KAGVTQTPRYLIKTRGQQVTLSCSPISGHRSVSWYQQTPGQGLQFLFEYFSETQRNKGNFPGRFSGRQFSNSRSEMNVSTLELGDSALYLCASSRWAANNEQFFGPGTRLTVL.

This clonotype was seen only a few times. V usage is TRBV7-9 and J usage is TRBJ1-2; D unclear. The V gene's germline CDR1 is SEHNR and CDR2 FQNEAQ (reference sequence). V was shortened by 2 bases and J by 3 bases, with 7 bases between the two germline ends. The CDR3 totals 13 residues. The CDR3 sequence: CASSLNGDYGYTF. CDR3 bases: TGTGCCAGCAGCTTAAACGGGGACTATGGCTACACCTTC.

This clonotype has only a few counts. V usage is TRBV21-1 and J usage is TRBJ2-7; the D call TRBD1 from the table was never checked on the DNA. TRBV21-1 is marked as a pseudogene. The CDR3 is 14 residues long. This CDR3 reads CASSKGNRNYEQYF. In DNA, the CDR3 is TGTGCCAGCAGCAAAGGTAACAGGAACTACGAGCAGTACTTC.

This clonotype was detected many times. DNA for the CDR3: TGTGCCAGCAGCGTCGAACAGGGGTCCTATGGCTACACCTTC. Amino acid sequence: CASSVEQGSYGYTF. This chain joins TRBV28 and TRBJ1-2; TRBD1 matches 7 bases. V shed 6 bases and J 4 bases; nucleotides not matched to a gene: 8. This CDR3 contains 14 residues. CDR1 MDHEN and CDR2 SYDVKM come from the germline V gene.

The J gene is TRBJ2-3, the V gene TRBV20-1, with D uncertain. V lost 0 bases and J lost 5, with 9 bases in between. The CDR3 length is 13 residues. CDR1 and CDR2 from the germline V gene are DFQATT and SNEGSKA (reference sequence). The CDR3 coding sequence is TGCAGTGCTAGAGATACAAGGGAAGATACGCAGTATTTT. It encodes CSARDTREDTQYF.

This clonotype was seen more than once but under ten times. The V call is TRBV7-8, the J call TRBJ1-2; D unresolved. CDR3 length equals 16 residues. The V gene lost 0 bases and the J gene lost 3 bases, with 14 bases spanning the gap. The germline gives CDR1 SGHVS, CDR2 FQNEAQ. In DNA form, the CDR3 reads TGTGCCAGCAGCTTAGCGCCCTCCGGATTTGACTATGGCTACACCTTC. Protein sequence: CASSLAPSGFDYGYTF.

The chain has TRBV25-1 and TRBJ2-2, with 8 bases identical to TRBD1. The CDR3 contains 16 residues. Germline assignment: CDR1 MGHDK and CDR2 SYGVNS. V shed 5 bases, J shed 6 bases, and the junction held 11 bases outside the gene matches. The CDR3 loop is CASSSRTGSDPGELFF. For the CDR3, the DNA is TGTGCCAGCAGTTCCCGGACAGGGTCGGACCCCGGGGAGCTGTTTTTT.

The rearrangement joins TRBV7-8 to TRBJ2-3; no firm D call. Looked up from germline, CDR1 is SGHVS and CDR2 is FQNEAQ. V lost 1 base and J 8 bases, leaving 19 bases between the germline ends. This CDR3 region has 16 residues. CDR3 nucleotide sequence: TGTGCCAGCAGCTTAGACCCAGGAGTGGCGGCTAGTACGCAGTATTTT. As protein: CASSLDPGVAASTQYF.

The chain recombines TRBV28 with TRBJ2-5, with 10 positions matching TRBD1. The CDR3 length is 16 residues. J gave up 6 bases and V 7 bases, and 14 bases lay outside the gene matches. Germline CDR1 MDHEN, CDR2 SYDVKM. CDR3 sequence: CASTPGQGPQRKTQYF. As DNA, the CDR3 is TGTGCCAGCACTCCGGGACAGGGGCCGCAGAGGAAGACCCAGTACTTC.

This chain's CDR3 is CASSLAIGTDTQYF. For the CDR3, the DNA is TGCGCCAGCAGCTTGGCCATTGGTACAGATACGCAGTATTTT. The rearrangement joins TRBV5-1 to TRBJ2-3; D remains unclear. V lost 0 bases to trimming and J lost 3 bases, with 8 bases between them. Per the germline V gene, CDR1 is SGHRS and CDR2 is YFSETQ. The CDR3 runs to 14 residues.

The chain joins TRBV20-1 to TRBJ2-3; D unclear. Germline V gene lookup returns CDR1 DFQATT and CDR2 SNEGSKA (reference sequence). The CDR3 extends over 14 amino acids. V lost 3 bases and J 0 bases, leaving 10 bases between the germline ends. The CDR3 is CSASAEISTDTQYF. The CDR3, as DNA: TGCAGTGCTAGCGCAGAGATTAGCACAGATACGCAGTATTTT.